This TCR beta chain was sequenced during a study of cytotoxic CD8 clonotypes in ibrutinib-treated CLL. Study-level results: The clonality rise at ibrutinib response reflected private clonotype expansion.

Repertoires were generated with immunoSEQ multiplex PCR, while TCRdb's copy carries only in-frame clones and drops some. In the table there are about 84,000 clones, 70% to 90% of which are singletons. V was pared by 5 bases and J by 1 base, with 6 bases of the junction left unmatched. Germline CDR1 and CDR2: SQVTM and ANQGSEA. The CDR3 spans 15 residues. Relative to its sample, this clone is medium-sized. Antigen specificity is unknown. The receptor comes from a human donor with chronic lymphocytic leukemia. This chain uses TRBV29-1 with TRBJ2-1; 9 nucleotides align to TRBD2. The sequences come from PBMCs, collected before ibrutinib treatment. Written as DNA, the CDR3 is TGCAGCGTTACCCCCACTAGCGGGTCCTACAATGAGCAGTTCTTC. Translating gives CSVTPTSGSYNEQFF.